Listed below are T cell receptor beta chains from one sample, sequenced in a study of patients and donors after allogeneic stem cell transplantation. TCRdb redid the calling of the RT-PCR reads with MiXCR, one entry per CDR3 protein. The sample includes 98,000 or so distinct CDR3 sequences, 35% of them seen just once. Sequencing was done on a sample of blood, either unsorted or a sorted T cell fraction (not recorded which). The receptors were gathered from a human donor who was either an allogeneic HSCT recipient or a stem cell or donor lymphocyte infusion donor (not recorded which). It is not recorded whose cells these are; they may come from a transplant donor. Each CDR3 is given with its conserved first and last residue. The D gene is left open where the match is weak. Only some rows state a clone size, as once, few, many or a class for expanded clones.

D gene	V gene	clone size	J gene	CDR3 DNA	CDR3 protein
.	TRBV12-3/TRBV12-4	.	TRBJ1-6	TGTGCCAGCAGCCCCACTGACATCAATAATTCACCCCTCCACTTT	CASSPTDINNSPLHF
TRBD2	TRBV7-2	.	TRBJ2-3	TGTGCCAGCAGCTTAGGTCCGGGAGGGCTCTCGTATACGCAGTATTTT	CASSLGPGGLSYTQYF
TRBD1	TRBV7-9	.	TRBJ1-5	TGTGCCAGCAGCTTATCGGGACAGGGAAATCAGCCCCAGCATTTT	CASSLSGQGNQPQHF
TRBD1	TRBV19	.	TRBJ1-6	TGTGCCAGTAGTATAACAGGGGTTAATTCACCCCTCCACTTT	CASSITGVNSPLHF
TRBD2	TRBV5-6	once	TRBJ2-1	TGTGCCAGCAGCTTGGGGGGAGGGCCCTACAATGAGCAGTTCTTC	CASSLGGGPYNEQFF
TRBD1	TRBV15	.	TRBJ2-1	TGTGCCACCAGCATTACTAGGGGGCGAGATGAGCAGTTCTTC	CATSITRGRDEQFF
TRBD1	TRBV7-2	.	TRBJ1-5	TGTGCCAGCAGCTTAGCCCCCAGGGGGTGGCAGCCCCAGCATTTT	CASSLAPRGWQPQHF
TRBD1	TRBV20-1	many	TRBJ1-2	TGCAGTTTACTGGACAGGCGAACTAACTATGGCTACACCTTC	CSLLDRRTNYGYTF
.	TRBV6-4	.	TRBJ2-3	TGTGCCAGCGACCCGCAAGGTAGCGAGGTAGAAGGAGGCACAGATACGCAGTATTTT	CASDPQGSEVEGGTDTQYF
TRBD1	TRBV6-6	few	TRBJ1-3	TGTGCCAGCAGTGCAGGGGGACAGGGGGCTGCGCGGGACACCATATATTTT	CASSAGGQGAARDTIYF
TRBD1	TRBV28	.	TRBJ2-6	TGTGCCAGCAGTTTCTTTAACCGGGACAGGGCTGGGGCCAACGTCCTGACTTTC	CASSFFNRDRAGANVLTF
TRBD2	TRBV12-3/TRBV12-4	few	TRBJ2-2	TGTGCCGGAGCCTTAGCGGGAGGGGCCGGGGAGCTGTTTTTT	CAGALAGGAGELFF
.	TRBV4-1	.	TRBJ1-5	TGCGCCAGCAGCCTGAATTACGACAATCAGCCCCAGCATTTT	CASSLNYDNQPQHF
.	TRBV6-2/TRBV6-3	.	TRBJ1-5	TGTGCCAGCAGCCGACCAGGGACAAGCAATCAGCCCCAGCATTTT	CASSRPGTSNQPQHF
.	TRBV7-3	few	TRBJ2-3	TGTGCCAGCAGTCCCGGAACCACAGATACGCAGTATTTT	CASSPGTTDTQYF
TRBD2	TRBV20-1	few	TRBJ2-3	TGCAGTGCCGCGGCAGCGGGAGGCCCCCCAGATACGCAGTATTTT	CSAAAAGGPPDTQYF
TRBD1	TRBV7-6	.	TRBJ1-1	TGTGCCAGCAGCTCCCAGGGGGCCTGGAACACTGAAGCTTTCTTT	CASSSQGAWNTEAFF
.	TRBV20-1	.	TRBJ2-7	TGCAGTGCTAGAAGAGGCGGCCACTCCTACGAGCAGTACTTC	CSARRGGHSYEQYF
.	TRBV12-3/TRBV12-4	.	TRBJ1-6	TGTGCCAGCAGTATCCGACCGAATTCACCCCTCCACTTT	CASSIRPNSPLHF
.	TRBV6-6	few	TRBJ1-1	TGTGCCAGCAGTTACTCGGGGGTCTCCACTGAAGCTTTCTTT	CASSYSGVSTEAFF
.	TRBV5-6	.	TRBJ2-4	TGTGCCAGCAGCGGGGATTCATTAGCCAAAAACATTCAGTACTTC	CASSGDSLAKNIQYF
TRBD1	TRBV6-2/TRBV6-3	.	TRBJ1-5	TGTGCCAGCAGTCAACGGAGACAGGGGAGGGGTCAGCCCCAGCATTTT	CASSQRRQGRGQPQHF
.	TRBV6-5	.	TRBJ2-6	TGTGCCAGCAGCAGACCCGGACCGACAGGGGCCAACGTCCTGACTTTC	CASSRPGPTGANVLTF
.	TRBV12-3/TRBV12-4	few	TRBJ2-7	TGTGCCAGCAGTTTACAGTCAGCCTACGAGCAGTACTTC	CASSLQSAYEQYF
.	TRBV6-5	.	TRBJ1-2	TGTGCCAGCAGTTACTCGCCGGGGCTCGATGGCTACACCTTC	CASSYSPGLDGYTF
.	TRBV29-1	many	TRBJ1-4	TGCAGCGTTACCTTGAGGGCGACTAATGAAAAACTGTTTTTT	CSVTLRATNEKLFF
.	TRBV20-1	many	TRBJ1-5	TGCAGTGCTAGGAAGGGGGGAGGGCCTAATCAGCCCCAGCATTTT	CSARKGGGPNQPQHF
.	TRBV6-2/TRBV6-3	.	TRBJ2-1	TGTGCCAGCAGCAGGGAGTACAATGAGCAGTTCTTC	CASSREYNEQFF
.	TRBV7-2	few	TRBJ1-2	TGTGCCAGCAGCTTAGACAGGGATTGGGGTGGCTACACCTTC	CASSLDRDWGGYTF
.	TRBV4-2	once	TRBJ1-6	TGTGCCAGCAGCCACCAACAGGAGAATTCACCCCTCCACTTT	CASSHQQENSPLHF
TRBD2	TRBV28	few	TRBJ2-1	TGTGCCAGCAGATTTAGGACTAGAATAGACAATGAGCAGTTCTTC	CASRFRTRIDNEQFF
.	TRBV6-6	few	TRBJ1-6	TGTGCCAGCAGTTACTCTTGGCAGGTCTATAATTCACCCCTCCACTTT	CASSYSWQVYNSPLHF
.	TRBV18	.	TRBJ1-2	TGTGCCAGCTCACCTACAGGGTCTGACTATGGCTACACCTTC	CASSPTGSDYGYTF
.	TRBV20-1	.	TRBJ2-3	TGCAGTGCGTTTGGGACCTCCACAGATACGCAGTATTTT	CSAFGTSTDTQYF
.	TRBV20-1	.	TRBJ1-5	TGCAGTGCTATTACGACGGGGCTCCACAATCAGCCCCAGCATTTT	CSAITTGLHNQPQHF
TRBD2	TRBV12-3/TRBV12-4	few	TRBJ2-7	TGTGCCAGCAGTTTAGGGACTAGCGGGAGGGGGTACGAGCAGTACTTC	CASSLGTSGRGYEQYF
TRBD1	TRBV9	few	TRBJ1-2	TGTGCCAGCAGCGTGACAGGGGGCGGCTCTACTAACTATGGCTACACCTTC	CASSVTGGGSTNYGYTF
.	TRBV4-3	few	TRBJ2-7	TGCGCCAGCAGCCAAGATCTAGCGTGGGAGCAGTACTTC	CASSQDLAWEQYF
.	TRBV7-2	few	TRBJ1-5	TGTGCCAGCAGCTTATTTCATCGCAGCGCCCTAGGGGATAGCAATCAGCCCCAGCATTTT	CASSLFHRSALGDSNQPQHF
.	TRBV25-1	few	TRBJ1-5	TGTGCCAGCAGGGGCCCGAACAATCAGCCCCAGCATTTT	CASRGPNNQPQHF
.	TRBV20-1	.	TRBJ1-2	TGCAGTGCTAGAGATCGAGGCGGACAGTCCCGGGCTAAAACCTTC	CSARDRGGQSRAKTF
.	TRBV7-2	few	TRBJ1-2	TGTGCCAGCAGCTTAGATTGGAGCGGCTACACCTTC	CASSLDWSGYTF
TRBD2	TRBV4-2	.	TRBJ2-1	TGTGCCAGCAGCCAAGGACTAGCGGGAGCCGATGAGCAGTTCTTC	CASSQGLAGADEQFF
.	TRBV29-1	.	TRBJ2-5	TGCAGCTTAATGGGAGGTGGGGCCCAGTACTTC	CSLMGGGAQYF
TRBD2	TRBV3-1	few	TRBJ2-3	TGTGCCAGCAGCCAAGATCCCGGGAGGGCAGATACGCAGTATTTT	CASSQDPGRADTQYF
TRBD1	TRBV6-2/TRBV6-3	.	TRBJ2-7	TGTGCCAGCAGTAAATTCGGGACAGGGAAAATCCACGAGCAGTACTTC	CASSKFGTGKIHEQYF
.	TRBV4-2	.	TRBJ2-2	TGTGCCAGCAGCCAAGAAAGGATAACTTTTTTCGGGGAGCTGTTTTTT	CASSQERITFFGELFF
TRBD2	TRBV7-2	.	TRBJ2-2	TGTGCCAGCAGCTCGGGAACTAGCGGGAGGGACACCGGGGAGCTGTTTTTT	CASSSGTSGRDTGELFF
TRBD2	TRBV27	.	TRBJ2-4	TGTGCCAGCGCCCGTCGAAGGGCGGGGGTGGCCAAAAACATTCAGTACTTC	CASARRRAGVAKNIQYF
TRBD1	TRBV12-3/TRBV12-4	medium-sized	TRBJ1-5	TGTGCCAGCAGTTTTTGGACAGGAGCGAGCCAGCCCCAGCATTTT	CASSFWTGASQPQHF
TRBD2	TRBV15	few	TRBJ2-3	TGTGCCACCAGCCCACGACTAGCGGGAGGGCCAGATACGCAGTATTTT	CATSPRLAGGPDTQYF
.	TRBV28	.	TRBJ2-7	TGTGCCAGCAGTTTTCTTGGGATGGGGGTCTACGAGCAGTACTTC	CASSFLGMGVYEQYF
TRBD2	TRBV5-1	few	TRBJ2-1	TGCGCCAGCAGTCGGACTAGCGGGAGCGAGAATGAGCAGTTCTTC	CASSRTSGSENEQFF
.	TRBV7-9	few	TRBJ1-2	TGTGCCAGCAGCCCCCCCGATTTTGAGATTAGGCGGGCTAACTATGGCTACACCTTC	CASSPPDFEIRRANYGYTF
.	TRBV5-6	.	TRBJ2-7	TGTGCCAGCAGCTTGTTGCAGTCCTACGAGCAGTACTTC	CASSLLQSYEQYF